This is a list of T cell receptor beta chains from one sample in a study of early T cells in non-severe SARS-CoV-2 infection. TCRdb reanalysed the 5' RACE reads using MiXCR and keeps one entry per CDR3 protein. The data hold some 80,000 distinct CDR3 sequences, with 5% observed a single time. The material sequenced was whole blood, taken at baseline. The receptors stem from an adult who was a healthcare worker with PCR-confirmed SARS-CoV-2 infection or an uninfected control (not recorded which). The CDR3 runs from the conserved cysteine through the conserved F or W. D genes are given only for firm matches. Size tells how often a clone was seen (once, few, many) or the class of an expanded clone, and some rows leave it out.

d_call clone_size j_call v_call cdr3_nt cdr3_aa
TRBD1 - TRBJ1-1 TRBV12-3/TRBV12-4 TGTGCCAGCAGTCCCCGGACAGGCGGCATGTGGAGTAGTAATGAAGCTTTCTTT CASSPRTGGMWSSNEAFF
- many TRBJ2-6 TRBV20-1 TGCAGTGCTCGGGCTCAACCTGGGGCCAACGTCCTGACTTTC CSARAQPGANVLTF
- few TRBJ2-7 TRBV19 TGTGCCAGTAGTATTCGGACCGCCGGCGAGCAGTACTTC CASSIRTAGEQYF
- few TRBJ1-1 TRBV4-1 TGCGCCAGCAGCCCGCGGCAGGGGAGTAACACTGAAGCTTTCTTT CASSPRQGSNTEAFF
TRBD1 few TRBJ2-1 TRBV28 TGTGCCAGCAGGGGGACAGGGCCAAATGAGCAGTTCTTC CASRGTGPNEQFF
- - TRBJ1-1 TRBV29-1 TGCAGCGTTGGTAGTAGCCCCCCTGAAGCTTTCTTT CSVGSSPPEAFF
TRBD2 many TRBJ2-1 TRBV6-2/TRBV6-3 TGTGCCAGCAGTTACAGACTAGCGGCCAAGGGGCCGAAGTCCTACAATGAGCAGTTCTTC CASSYRLAAKGPKSYNEQFF
- few TRBJ2-7 TRBV28 TGTGCCAGCAGTTTAGATCAGGCCTACGAGCAGTACTTC CASSLDQAYEQYF
TRBD1 - TRBJ2-7 TRBV7-7 TGTGCCAGCAGCTCGGGACAGACCTACGAGCAGTACTTC CASSSGQTYEQYF
TRBD2 many TRBJ2-7 TRBV15 TGTGCCACCAGCAGAGCCGAGGGGACTAGCGGGAGGAGTACCTACGAGCAGTACTTC CATSRAEGTSGRSTYEQYF
- many TRBJ1-2 TRBV5-4 TGTGCCAGCAGCTTCCCAGGGAGAGTGGGTGGCTACACCTTC CASSFPGRVGGYTF
- few TRBJ2-7 TRBV19 TGTGCCAGTAGCCCAGATCCCCACGAGCAGTACTTC CASSPDPHEQYF
- many TRBJ2-7 TRBV18 TGTGCCAGCTCACGAGGGGCCCAGGGAGAGCAGTACTTC CASSRGAQGEQYF
TRBD1 - TRBJ1-1 TRBV7-9 TGTGCCAGCAGCCGGACAGGGGGCTATACTGAAGCTTTCTTT CASSRTGGYTEAFF
- few TRBJ2-2 TRBV9 TGTGCCAGCGGTTCGGGGGCGGGCACCGGGGAGCTGTTTTTT CASGSGAGTGELFF
- many TRBJ1-1 TRBV5-4 TGTGCCAGCAGCTTGGCCCCCAACAGTAGGACTGAAGCTTTCTTT CASSLAPNSRTEAFF
TRBD1 few TRBJ1-1 TRBV6-2/TRBV6-3 TGTGCCAGCAGACCGCTGACAGGGAATACTGAAGCTTTCTTT CASRPLTGNTEAFF
- many TRBJ2-7 TRBV5-6 TGTGCCAGCAGTGGGGGGCCGGGACAGAAATACGAGCAGTACTTC CASSGGPGQKYEQYF
- few TRBJ2-2 TRBV6-5 TGTGCCAGCAGTTACTCGAAGTGGGCAGGGACCGGGGAGCTGTTTTTT CASSYSKWAGTGELFF
- - TRBJ2-1 TRBV28 TGTGCCAGCAGTTTCCACCGAAGCTCCTACAATGAGCAGTTCTTC CASSFHRSSYNEQFF
TRBD2 many TRBJ2-1 TRBV5-6 TGTGCCAGCAGCTTGAGGCTAGCGGGCGTCCTTTATGAGCAGTTCTTC CASSLRLAGVLYEQFF
- many TRBJ2-5 TRBV27 TGTGCCAGCAGTTTCCGGGGCGAGACCCAGTACTTC CASSFRGETQYF
TRBD2 - TRBJ2-7 TRBV6-6 TGTGCCAGCAGCCCGACTAGCGGAGCAAACTACGAGCAGTACTTC CASSPTSGANYEQYF
- many TRBJ2-4 TRBV11-3 TGTGCCAGCAGCTTAGCCTCCGGGACGGGCATTCAGTACTTC CASSLASGTGIQYF
- few TRBJ2-7 TRBV20-1 TGCAGTGCTAGCGGGACTCCAGACATGCCCTACGAGCAGTACTTC CSASGTPDMPYEQYF
TRBD2 - TRBJ2-1 TRBV5-5 TGTGCCAGCAGCCTGGACAGAAAATCGGGACTAGCCTACAATGAGCAGTTCTTC CASSLDRKSGLAYNEQFF
- - TRBJ1-1 TRBV7-9 TGTGCCAGCAGCCCGACAGTCGTGAACACTGAAGCTTTCTTT CASSPTVVNTEAFF
TRBD1 - TRBJ2-1 TRBV10-3 TGTGCCATCAGTGAGGGCGTGTGGACAGGGCGGGGTAATGAGCAGTTCTTC CAISEGVWTGRGNEQFF
- few TRBJ2-1 TRBV28 TGTGCCAGCAGCCCCGTCTCCATCTCCTACAATGAGCAGTTCTTC CASSPVSISYNEQFF
TRBD1 many TRBJ1-1 TRBV12-3/TRBV12-4 TGTGCCAGCAGTTCTTATACAGGGGGAGGTACTGAAGCTTTCTTT CASSSYTGGGTEAFF
TRBD1 - TRBJ1-1 TRBV12-3/TRBV12-4 TGTGCCAGCAGTCTCCGGGGACAGGGCAGAGGGATCACTGAAGCTTTCTTT CASSLRGQGRGITEAFF
TRBD1 many TRBJ1-5 TRBV12-3/TRBV12-4 TGTGCCAGCAGTTTAAAGGGACAGGGGATGGGCAATCAGCCCCAGCATTTT CASSLKGQGMGNQPQHF
TRBD1 few TRBJ2-1 TRBV29-1 TGCAGCGTTTACAGGGGGACCGACAATGAGCAGTTCTTC CSVYRGTDNEQFF
TRBD1 many TRBJ2-7 TRBV20-1 TGCAGTGCCCCTGACAGGGAAAGGCCCTACGAGCAGTACTTC CSAPDRERPYEQYF
TRBD1 few TRBJ2-4 TRBV18 TGTGCCAGCTCACAAGAACAGGGGGCTGGGAACATTCAGTACTTC CASSQEQGAGNIQYF
- many TRBJ1-5 TRBV20-1 TGCAGTGCCCTGGTAGGGGCCAGCAATCAGCCCCAGCATTTT CSALVGASNQPQHF
- - TRBJ2-1 TRBV4-2 TGTGCCAGCAGCCCCACTGGATCGCGAAATGAGCAGTTCTTC CASSPTGSRNEQFF
- many TRBJ2-1 TRBV7-9 TGTGCCAGCAGCTTACACAATGAGCAGTTCTTC CASSLHNEQFF
- few TRBJ1-6 TRBV10-3 TGTGCCATCAGTGAACTTGGTGGGCCAGCTAATTCACCCCTCCACTTT CAISELGGPANSPLHF
TRBD2 many TRBJ2-7 TRBV7-8 TGTGCCAGCAGCTTAGTGGGGACTAGCGACTCCTACGAGCAGTACTTC CASSLVGTSDSYEQYF
- many TRBJ2-4 TRBV29-1 TGCAGCGTTGGCCACGGGACCGCAGCCAAAAACATTCAGTACTTC CSVGHGTAAKNIQYF
TRBD2 many TRBJ2-1 TRBV6-2/TRBV6-3 TGTGCCAGCAGCCTTACTAGCGGGAGGGCTTTCGAGTCCTACAATGAGCAGTTCTTC CASSLTSGRAFESYNEQFF
- many TRBJ2-7 TRBV5-1 TGCGCCAGCAGCGTGGCCGGGACCATTTTCTACGAGCAGTACTTC CASSVAGTIFYEQYF
- many TRBJ2-2 TRBV19 TGTGCCAGTAGGTTGGGCGTAATCAACACCGGGGAGCTGTTTTTT CASRLGVINTGELFF
- many TRBJ2-7 TRBV20-1 TGCAGTGCTAGAGGCCGGGGAGGTAACGAGCAGTACTTC CSARGRGGNEQYF
TRBD1 medium-sized TRBJ2-2 TRBV28 TGTGCCAGCAGATCTGCCGGGACAGGGTCCACCGGGGAGCTGTTTTTT CASRSAGTGSTGELFF
- many TRBJ2-7 TRBV7-9 TGTGCCAGCAGTCGCCAGGAATACGAGCAGTACTTC CASSRQEYEQYF
- many TRBJ2-5 TRBV12-3/TRBV12-4 TGTGCCAGCTCCTGGGTTGGGCTCCAAGAGACCCAGTACTTC CASSWVGLQETQYF
TRBD2 - TRBJ2-1 TRBV12-3/TRBV12-4 TGTGCCAGCAGTTTAACGGGAGGGACCTACAATGAGCAGTTCTTC CASSLTGGTYNEQFF
TRBD1 few TRBJ2-3 TRBV20-1 TGCAGTGCCAAACAGGGGACAGGGGTCACAGATACGCAGTATTTT CSAKQGTGVTDTQYF
TRBD1 - TRBJ1-6 TRBV2 TGTGCCAGCAGTGGACAGGGGCGGTATAATTCACCCCTCCACTTT CASSGQGRYNSPLHF
- many TRBJ2-5 TRBV7-6 TGTGCCAGCAGCCCGGGACGCCCGACGGAGACCCAGTACTTC CASSPGRPTETQYF
- many TRBJ2-3 TRBV5-1 TGCGCCAGTGGTAGCGGCAGCACAGATACGCAGTATTTT CASGSGSTDTQYF
- many TRBJ2-1 TRBV19 TGTGCCAGCCGGGAGTTCAATGAGCAGTTCTTC CASREFNEQFF
- many TRBJ2-7 TRBV3-1 TGTGCCAGCAGCCTAGAGGGCGGGACGTACGAGCAGTACTTC CASSLEGGTYEQYF
TRBD1 - TRBJ2-7 TRBV20-1 TGCAGTGCAGAACGACAGGGGGCGGACGAGCAGTACTTC CSAERQGADEQYF
- many TRBJ1-4 TRBV28 TGTGCCAGCAGCCCCCCCCTCCAGGGCGAAAAACTGTTTTTT CASSPPLQGEKLFF